This T cell receptor beta chain was captured in a study of OX40 agonist ivuxolimab in advanced cancers. Study results and caveats: Blood T cells, both CD4+ and CD8+, expanded clonally by week 6 at 0.1 to 3.0 mg/kg.

Assay used: immunoSEQ multiplex PCR; TCRdb lists only in-frame clones, some missing. In the table there are approximately 65,000 clones, roughly 86% of which are singletons. Patients were ineligible given autoimmune disease history or systemic immunosuppression. The count of this clone is one. Its antigen is unidentified. The CDR3 covers 16 residues. V was clipped by 3 bases and J by 1 base; unmatched bases: 2. The V gene's germline CDR1 is LNHDA and CDR2 SQIVND (reference sequence). The chain has TRBV19 and TRBJ2-1; 11 bases agree with TRBD2. Sequenced here: CD4+ or CD8+ T cells sorted from blood, sampled in a trial of the OX40 agonist ivuxolimab. The sequence derives from an adult with an advanced solid tumor such as melanoma, head and neck, liver or kidney cancer. This chain's CDR3 is CASSMTSGISYNEQFF. CDR3 in DNA: TGTGCCAGTAGTATGACTAGCGGGATATCCTACAATGAGCAGTTCTTC.